A single sample is the source of the 32 T cell receptor gamma chains below, sequenced in a study of Vδ1+ human thymocytes. The template was reverse-transcribed extracted RNA. The CDR3 regions were amplified by multiplex PCR from V-gene primers to a constant-region primer. TCRdb reprocessed the multiplex PCR reads through CATT. The sample carries more than 9,000 gamma-chain clones, around 42% recorded once. These receptors have no known antigen. Regarding the study as a whole: Thymic TRG and TRD repertoires appeared highly polyclonal.

The sample taken for sequencing was Vdelta1+ gamma-delta thymocytes from the thymus. This sample's subset: FACS-sorted CD3+ TCRalphabeta- TCRVdelta1+ TCRVdelta2- thymocytes. These receptors came from a boy younger than two who had congenital heart surgery.

The chain is built from TRGV4 and TRGJ1 or TRGJ2. With 2 bases clipped from V and 5 bases from J, the junction kept 9 bases outside the gene matches. The CDR3 runs to 14 residues. Germline loops: CDR1 EGSTGY, CDR2 YDSYTSSV. In nucleotides, the CDR3 is TGTGCCACCTGGGATGTGGTTAGGCATTATAAGAAACTCTTT. This translates into CATWDVVRHYKKLF.

J is TRGJP1 and V is TRGV2. Germline matching of the DNA provided the J gene here, since TCRdb leaves it blank. This CDR3 region has 15 residues. The J segment lost 3 bases and the V segment lost 0 bases, leaving 4 bases of the junction unmatched. Looked up from germline, CDR1 is EGSNGY and CDR2 is YDSYNSKV. DNA for the CDR3: TGTGCCACCTGGGACGGGCTCTCCACTGGTTGGTTCAAGATATTT. It is translated as CATWDGLSTGWFKIF.

To note about this clone: At the DNA level, this CDR3 is encoded by other sequences in the same sample as well. The chain couples TRGV3 to TRGJ1 or TRGJ2. The J gene is not listed in TCRdb, so it was assigned here from a DNA match to germline. Germline values: CDR1 VTNTFY, CDR2 YDVSTARD (reference sequence). CDR3 length: 11 residues. J lost 9 bases, V lost 1 base, and 3 bases had no gene match. CDR3: CATWDRLKKLF. CDR3 in DNA: TGTGCCACCTGGGACAGACTTAAGAAACTCTTT.

The rearrangement joins TRGV4 to TRGJ1 or TRGJ2. TCRdb records no J gene; here it was assigned by comparing the DNA to germline. This CDR3 has 14 residues. Trimming cost V 5 bases and J 2 bases; bases outside gene matches: 9. In germline, CDR1 is EGSTGY, CDR2 YDSYTSSV. CDR3 sequence: CATWGGFDYYKKLF. In nucleotides, the CDR3 is TGTGCCACCTGGGGGGGCTTTGATTATTATAAGAAACTCTTT.

The J gene is TRGJ1 or TRGJ2, the V gene TRGV4. No J gene is reported in TCRdb; it was inferred here by comparing the DNA with germline. The CDR3 covers 13 residues. After removal of 8 bases from V and 3 bases from J, the junction contained 10 bases not matched to a gene. From germline, CDR1 is EGSTGY and CDR2 YDSYTSSV. CDR3 nucleotides: TGTGCCACCTTCTACCCCCTTTATTATAAGAAACTCTTT. It translates to CATFYPLYYKKLF.

This clone was observed once. One base away lies a much larger clone, so this may be a sequencing read error. The sample carries other DNA sequences with the same CDR3. J is TRGJP2 and V is TRGV3. Here the J gene was assigned by germline matching of the DNA, as TCRdb has none. The CDR3 sequence is 15 residues long. V shed 0 bases, J shed 3 bases, and the junction held 4 bases outside the gene matches. Germline CDR1 reads VTNTFY; CDR2 reads YDVSTARD (reference sequence). The chain's CDR3 is CATWDRRGSDWIKTF. DNA for the CDR3: TGTGCCACCTGGGACAGGCGAGGTAGTGATTGGATCAAGACGTTT.

V usage is TRGV9 and J usage is TRGJ1 or TRGJ2. TCRdb records no J gene; here it was assigned by comparing the DNA to germline. The V and J ends lost 2 bases and 4 bases, in that order; junction bases with no gene match: 11. Germline CDR1 GITISATS, CDR2 ISYDGTV (reference sequence). The CDR3 covers 15 residues. The CDR3 bases are TGTGCCTTGTGGGAGGGGTATCGGCGGTATTATAAGAAACTCTTT. As protein: CALWEGYRRYYKKLF.

The J gene was not called, though the V gene is TRGV4. The germline CDR1 and CDR2 sequences are EGSTGY and YDSYTSSV. CDR3 length: 10 residues. The CDR3 nucleotides read TGTGCCACCTGGGATGGGCCTACACTCTTT. Residues: CATWDGPTLF.

J is TRGJ1 or TRGJ2 and V is TRGV9. V lost 0 bases to trimming and J lost 11 bases; unmatched junction nucleotides: 10. Germline V CDR1 and CDR2: GITISATS, ISYDGTV (reference sequence). The CDR3 has 13 amino acids. CDR3: CALWEVRLKQKLF. Here the CDR3 DNA reads TGTGCCTTGTGGGAGGTGCGTCTCAAGCAGAAACTCTTT.

The J gene is TRGJ1 or TRGJ2, the V gene TRGV5. The J gene, left out of TCRdb, was set here by checking the DNA against germline. V lost 3 bases to trimming and J lost 10 bases; unmatched junction nucleotides: 6. Looked up from germline, CDR1 is VINAFY and CDR2 is YDVSNSKD. The CDR3 spans 11 residues. CDR3 amino acids: CATWDDQKKLF. The CDR3 nucleotides are TGTGCCACCTGGGACGACCAGAAGAAACTCTTT.

The J segment is TRGJ1 or TRGJ2; no V gene was assigned. The CDR3 contains 13 residues. CDR3 DNA: TGTGCCACCTGGGACGCCAGACTTTATAAGAAACTCTTT. Protein product: CATWDARLYKKLF.

The chain couples TRGV9 to TRGJ1 or TRGJ2. CDR1 GITISATS and CDR2 ISYDGTV come from the germline V gene (reference sequence). J lost 6 bases, V lost 6 bases, and 2 bases had no gene match. The CDR3 has 10 residues. CDR3 residues: CALWTYKKLF. CDR3 sequence (DNA): TGTGCCTTGTGGACTTATAAGAAACTCTTT.

The V gene is uncalled and the J gene is TRGJ1 or TRGJ2. This CDR3 region has 14 residues. This CDR3 reads CATWGGMGGYKKLF. The CDR3 DNA follows: TGTGCCACCTGGGGTGGAATGGGGGGTTATAAGAAACTCTTT.

This clone has just a few counts. The chain links TRGV4 to TRGJ1 or TRGJ2. Germline lookup yields CDR1 EGSTGY and CDR2 YDSYTSSV. This CDR3 contains 13 residues. V was pared by 3 bases and J by 3 bases, with 5 bases of the junction left unmatched. The CDR3 here is CATWDSPYYKKLF. The CDR3 bases are TGTGCCACCTGGGATTCCCCTTATTATAAGAAACTCTTT.

This clone was picked up one time. For the V gene the call is TRGV9; the J gene has no call. CDR1 is GITISATS, CDR2 ISYDGTV, per germline (reference sequence). The CDR3 sequence is 17 residues long. DNA for the CDR3: TGTGCCTTGTGGGAGGTGCACGGAGAGTTGGGCAAAAAAAACAAGCTCTTT. Translating it yields CALWEVHGELGKKNKLF.

A remark on this clone: Sequence at one end of the junction differs from germline and may be a read error. The chain carries TRGV2 and TRGJP2. Here the J gene came from matching the DNA to germline, since TCRdb omits it. The CDR3 is made up of 14 amino acids. Germline assignment: CDR1 EGSNGY and CDR2 YDSYNSKV. CDR3 amino acids: CAAWDGFGDWIKTF. DNA of the CDR3: TGTGCCGCCTGGGACGGGTTCGGTGATTGGATCAAGACGTTT.

The chain joins TRGV8 to TRGJ1 or TRGJ2. The length of the CDR3 is 13 residues. V lost 4 bases, J lost 7 bases, and 10 bases stayed unmatched. Looked up from germline, CDR1 is VENAVY and CDR2 is YDSYNSRV. The CDR3 here is CATWDSKLYKKLF. The CDR3 DNA is TGTGCCACCTGGGACTCTAAGCTATATAAGAAACTCTTT.

The rearrangement links TRGV3 to TRGJ1 or TRGJ2. TCRdb carries no J gene annotation; the J gene was assigned here by matching the DNA with germline. Losses at the gene ends were 3 bases for V and 12 bases for J; bases not matched to a gene: 8. The CDR3 has 11 residues. Germline CDR1 reads VTNTFY; CDR2 reads YDVSTARD (reference sequence). CDR3 nucleotides: TGTGCCACCTGGGACTCGCCGGGGAAACTCTTT. Translation: CATWDSPGKLF.

On this clone itself: The sample has other DNA sequences that encode this CDR3 too. No call exists for the J gene, whereas the V gene is TRGV4. Germline values: CDR1 EGSTGY, CDR2 YDSYTSSV. The CDR3 contains 13 residues. The CDR3: CATWDGVYYKKLF. Here the CDR3 DNA reads TGTGCCACCTGGGATGGTGTTTATTATAAGAAACTTTTT.

This chain connects TRGV3 to TRGJ1 or TRGJ2. This CDR3 comprises 11 residues. The trim removed 0 bases at V and 10 bases at J, leaving 3 bases unmatched. Germline lookup yields CDR1 VTNTFY and CDR2 YDVSTARD (reference sequence). Here the CDR3 reads CATWDRHKKLF. The CDR3 nucleotides read TGTGCCACCTGGGACAGGCACAAGAAACTCTTT.

The gene calls are TRGV4 and TRGJ1 or TRGJ2. TCRdb offers no J gene call, so here the DNA was matched to germline to obtain one. The CDR3 runs 14 residues. Germline V gives CDR1 EGSTGY, CDR2 YDSYTSSV. Losses at the gene ends were 0 bases for V and 4 bases for J; bases not matched to a gene: 6. CDR3 nucleotides: TGTGCCACCTGGGATGGGTCCCGGTATTATAAGAAACTCTTT. Encoded protein: CATWDGSRYYKKLF.

V and J are TRGV4 and TRGJP2. Looked up from germline, CDR1 is EGSTGY and CDR2 is YDSYTSSV. CDR3 length: 16 amino acids. J lost 0 bases, V lost 3 bases, and 7 bases had no gene match. Here the CDR3 reads CATWDLDYSSDWIKTF. CDR3 bases: TGTGCCACCTGGGATCTCGATTATAGTAGTGATTGGATCAAGACGTTT.

A remark on this clone: In the same sample, other DNA sequences code for this CDR3. The chain uses TRGV3 and TRGJ1 or TRGJ2. Matching the DNA to germline supplied the J gene, which TCRdb does not give. Germline V CDR1 and CDR2: VTNTFY, YDVSTARD (reference sequence). CDR3 length: 11 residues. After removal of 0 bases from V and 12 bases from J, the junction contained 5 bases not matched to a gene. This chain's CDR3 is CATWDRPRKLF. In DNA, the CDR3 is TGTGCCACCTGGGACAGGCCGAGGAAACTCTTT.

The chain is built from TRGV9 and TRGJ1 or TRGJ2. The J gene is not listed in TCRdb, so it was assigned here from a DNA match to germline. V was clipped by 0 bases and J by 8 bases; unmatched bases: 4. This CDR3 is 12 amino acids long. The germline V gene encodes CDR1 GITISATS and CDR2 ISYDGTV (reference sequence). The CDR3 DNA reads as TGTGCCTTGTGGGAGGTGGAAAATAAGAAACTCTTT. It specifies CALWEVENKKLF.

The V gene was left uncalled, and the J gene is TRGJ1 or TRGJ2. The CDR3 consists of 14 residues. The CDR3 loop reads CATWDSLNYYKKLF. CDR3 in DNA: TGTGCCACCTGGGATAGCCTGAATTATTATAAGAAACTCTTT.

The rearrangement uses TRGV3 and TRGJ1 or TRGJ2. The J gene is not listed in TCRdb, so it was assigned here from a DNA match to germline. Per germline, CDR1 VTNTFY and CDR2 YDVSTARD (reference sequence). Trimming removed 0 bases from V and 7 bases from J; junction bases left unmatched: 9. The length of the CDR3 is 14 residues. The CDR3 spells CATWDRQGRYKKLF. CDR3 coding DNA: TGTGCCACCTGGGACAGGCAGGGGCGGTATAAGAAACTCTTT.

This chain uses TRGV3 with TRGJ1 or TRGJ2. Matching the DNA to germline supplied the J gene, which TCRdb does not give. CDR1 and CDR2 from the germline V gene are VTNTFY and YDVSTARD (reference sequence). V was clipped by 1 base and J by 12 bases; unmatched bases: 12. The CDR3 spans 13 residues. In DNA form, the CDR3 reads TGTGCCACCTGGGACAGAAGAGAATGGTGGAAACTCTTT. This translates into CATWDRREWWKLF.

The chain employs TRGV4 and TRGJ1 or TRGJ2. TCRdb gives no J gene; it was assigned here by matching the DNA to germline. The V gene end was trimmed by 4 bases and the J gene end by 3 bases; junction bases not matched to a gene: 6. This CDR3 is 13 amino acids long. Germline lookup yields CDR1 EGSTGY and CDR2 YDSYTSSV. The CDR3 sequence is CATWDYLYYKKLF. Written as DNA, the CDR3 is TGTGCCACCTGGGACTACCTTTATTATAAGAAACTCTTT.

This clone counts as medium-sized (0.01 to 0.1%). Other nucleotide sequences in the sample specify the same CDR3. The chain is built from TRGV8 and TRGJ1 or TRGJ2. The germline gives CDR1 VENAVY, CDR2 YDSYNSRV. The CDR3 length is 12 residues. V gave up 4 bases and J gave up 3 bases; unmatched junction bases: 3. The CDR3 DNA reads as TGTGCCACCTGGGACCCTTATTATAAGAAACTCTTT. Its translation is CATWDPYYKKLF.

This clone has more than one count but fewer than ten. The rearrangement joins TRGV9 to TRGJ1 or TRGJ2. Trimming at V came to 0 bases and at J to 9 bases, leaving 8 bases not matched to a gene. This CDR3 has 13 amino acids. Germline CDR1 is GITISATS and CDR2 is ISYDGTV (reference sequence). The CDR3: CALWEVRSLKKLF. The DNA for the CDR3 is TGTGCCTTGTGGGAGGTGCGTTCCCTTAAGAAACTCTTT.

The chain recombines TRGV4 with TRGJ1 or TRGJ2. The CDR3 is made up of 16 amino acids. CDR1 is EGSTGY and CDR2 is YDSYTSSV in the germline V gene. The V segment lost 0 bases and the J segment 2 bases; nucleotides outside the gene matches: 10. This chain's CDR3 is CATWDGPLIYYYKKLF. CDR3 in DNA: TGTGCCACCTGGGATGGGCCCCTCATTTATTATTATAAGAAACTCTTT.

The chain uses TRGV2 and TRGJ1 or TRGJ2. Here the J gene came from matching the DNA to germline, since TCRdb omits it. Germline V lookup: CDR1 EGSNGY, CDR2 YDSYNSKV. This CDR3 comprises 10 residues. After removal of 6 bases from V and 8 bases from J, the junction contained 4 bases not matched to a gene. The CDR3 region has the DNA TGTGCCACCTGGACAAATAAGAAACTCTTT. It yields the protein CATWTNKKLF.